This T cell receptor (beta chain) was found in a study of T cells after yellow fever vaccination. The study's findings and limits: Abundant bulk-population clonotypes could contaminate the FACS-sorted repertoires. Post-booster reappearance was seen for most primary-vaccination clones (about 95% CD4, 75% to 90% CD8).

Template switching by 5'RACE produced TCR cDNA, adding a universal primer site and UMIs. Each CDR3 protein gets one entry after TCRdb re-called the 5' RACE reads with MiXCR. There are approximately 260,000 distinct CDR3 sequences in the sample; roughly 13% occur only once, and approximately 0.49% lies in the top ten. This clonotype was picked up a small number of times. Its antigen is still unknown. Looked up from germline, CDR1 is SGHRS and CDR2 is YFSETQ. The CDR3 is made up of 16 amino acids. Trimming took 4 bases from V and 3 from J; bases not matched to a gene: 12. This chain uses TRBV5-1 with TRBJ2-7, with 8 bases that match TRBD1. This receptor was taken from a man aged 25-45 years who received the YFV17D yellow fever vaccine. The starting material was CD4+ T cells sorted from PBMCs, obtained 45 days after the yellow fever booster vaccination. For the CDR3, the DNA is TGCGCCAGCAGCCCACAGACTTACAGGGGGAACTACGAGCAGTACTTC. Translation: CASSPQTYRGNYEQYF.